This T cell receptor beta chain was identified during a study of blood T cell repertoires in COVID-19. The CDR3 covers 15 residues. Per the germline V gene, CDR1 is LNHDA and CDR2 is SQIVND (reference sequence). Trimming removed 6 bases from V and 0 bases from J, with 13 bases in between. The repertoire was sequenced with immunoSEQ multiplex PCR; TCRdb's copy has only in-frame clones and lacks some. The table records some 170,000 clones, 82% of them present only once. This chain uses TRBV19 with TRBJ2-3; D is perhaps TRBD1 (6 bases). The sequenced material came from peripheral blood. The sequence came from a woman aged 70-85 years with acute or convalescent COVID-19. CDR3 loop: CASRRQTGSTDTQYF. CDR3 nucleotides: TGTGCCAGTAGGAGACAGACAGGTAGCACAGATACGCAGTATTTT.